This T cell receptor (beta chain) is from a study of blood T cell repertoires in COVID-19. Study-wide background: Acute and convalescent COVID-19 specimens originated in the United States, Italy and Spain. In each case, the material was cDNA or gDNA derived from T cells, B-cell-depleted T cells, or PBMCs.

Per the original methods: Quantification of nucleated cells was approximated via reference gene primer amplification. Repertoires were generated with immunoSEQ multiplex PCR, while TCRdb's copy carries only in-frame clones and drops some. V and J calls and clone size come straight from that table; D and trimming were deduced from the DNA. This table has roughly 100,000 clones, about four fifths appearing once. Germline assignment: CDR1 ENHRY and CDR2 SYGVKD. This CDR3 has 15 residues. V was pared by 0 bases and J by 6 bases, with 14 bases between. The chain joins TRBV10-3 to TRBJ1-2; no clear D gene. This sequence originates from an elderly woman with active or convalescent COVID-19. Sequenced input: peripheral blood. This CDR3 is CAISESKQASNGYTF. CDR3 nucleotides: TGTGCCATCAGTGAGTCGAAGCAGGCATCCAATGGCTACACCTTC.